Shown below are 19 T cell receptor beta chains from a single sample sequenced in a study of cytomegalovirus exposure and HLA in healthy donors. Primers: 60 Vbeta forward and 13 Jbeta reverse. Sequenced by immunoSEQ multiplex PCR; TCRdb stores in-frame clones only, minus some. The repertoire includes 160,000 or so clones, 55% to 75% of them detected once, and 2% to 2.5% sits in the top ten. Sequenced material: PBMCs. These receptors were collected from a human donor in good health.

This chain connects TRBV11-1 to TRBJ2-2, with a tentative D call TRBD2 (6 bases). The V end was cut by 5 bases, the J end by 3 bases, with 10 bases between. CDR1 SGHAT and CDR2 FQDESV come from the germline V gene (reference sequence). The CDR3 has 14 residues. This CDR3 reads CASSPGLHTGELFF. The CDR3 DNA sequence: TGTGCCAGCAGCCCGGGACTCCACACCGGGGAGCTGTTTTTT.

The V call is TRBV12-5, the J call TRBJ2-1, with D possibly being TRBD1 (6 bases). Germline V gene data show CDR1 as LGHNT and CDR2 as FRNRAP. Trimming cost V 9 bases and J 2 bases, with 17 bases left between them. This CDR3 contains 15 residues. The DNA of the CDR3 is TGTGCTAGCGGCGCCCCAGGGGCAACCTACAATGAGCAGTTCTTC. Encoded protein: CASGAPGATYNEQFF.

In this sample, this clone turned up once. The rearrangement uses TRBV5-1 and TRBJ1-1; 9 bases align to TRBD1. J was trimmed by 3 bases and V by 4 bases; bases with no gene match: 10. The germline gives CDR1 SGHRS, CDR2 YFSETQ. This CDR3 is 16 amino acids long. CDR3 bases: TGCGCCAGCAGCCCTGGACAGGGGATCTTGCACACTGAAGCTTTCTTT. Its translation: CASSPGQGILHTEAFF.

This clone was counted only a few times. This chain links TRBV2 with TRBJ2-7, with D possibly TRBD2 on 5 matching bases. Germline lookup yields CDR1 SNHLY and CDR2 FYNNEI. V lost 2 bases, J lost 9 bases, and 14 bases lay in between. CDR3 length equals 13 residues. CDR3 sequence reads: CASSEPQADGQYF. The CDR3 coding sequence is TGTGCCAGCAGTGAACCGCAAGCGGACGGGCAGTACTTC. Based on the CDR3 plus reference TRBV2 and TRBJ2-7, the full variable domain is EPEVTQTPSHQVTQMGQEVILRCVPISNHLYFYWYRQILGQKVEFLVSFYNNEISEKSEIFDDQFSVERPDGSNFTLKIRSTKLEDSAMYFCASSEPQADGQYFGPGTRLTVT.

The CDR3 loop is CASSSLGGRKTQYF. The CDR3 DNA follows: TGTGCCAGCAGTTCCCTGGGGGGTCGGAAGACCCAGTACTTC. This chain joins TRBV5-4 and TRBJ2-5; tentative D call: TRBD2 (6 bases). The CDR3 is 14 amino acids. The V and J ends lost 5 bases and 6 bases respectively, with 17 bases between them. Germline V gene lookup returns CDR1 SGHNT and CDR2 YYREEE (reference sequence).

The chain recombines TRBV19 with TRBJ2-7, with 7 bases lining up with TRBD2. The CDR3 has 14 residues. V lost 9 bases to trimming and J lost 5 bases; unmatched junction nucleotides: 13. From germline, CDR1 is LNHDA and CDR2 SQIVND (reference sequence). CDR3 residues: CASAPWTGGDEQYF. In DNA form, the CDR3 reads TGTGCCAGCGCCCCATGGACGGGAGGCGACGAGCAGTACTTC. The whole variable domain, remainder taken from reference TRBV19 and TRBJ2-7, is DGGITQSPKYLFRKEGQNVTLSCEQNLNHDAMYWYRQDPGQGLRLIYYSQIVNDFQKGDIAEGYSVSREKKESFPLTVTSAQKNPTAFYLCASAPWTGGDEQYFGPGTRLTVT.

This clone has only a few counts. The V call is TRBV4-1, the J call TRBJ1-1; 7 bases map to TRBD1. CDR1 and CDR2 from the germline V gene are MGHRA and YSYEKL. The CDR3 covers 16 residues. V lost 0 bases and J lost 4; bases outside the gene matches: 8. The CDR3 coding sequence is TGCGCCAGCAGCCAAGAGATGACAGGGTGGGGCACTGAAGCTTTCTTT. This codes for CASSQEMTGWGTEAFF.

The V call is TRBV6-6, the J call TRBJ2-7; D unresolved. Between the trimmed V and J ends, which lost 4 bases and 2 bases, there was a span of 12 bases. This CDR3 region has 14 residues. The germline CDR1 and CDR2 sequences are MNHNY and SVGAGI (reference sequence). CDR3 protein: CASSSPYTPYEQYF. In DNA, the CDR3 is TGTGCCAGCAGTTCCCCTTATACACCCTACGAGCAGTACTTC.

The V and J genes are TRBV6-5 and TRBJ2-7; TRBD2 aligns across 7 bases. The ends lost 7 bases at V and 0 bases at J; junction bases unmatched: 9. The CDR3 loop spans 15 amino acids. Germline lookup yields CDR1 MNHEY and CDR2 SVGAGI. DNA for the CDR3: TGTGCCAGCACCTTTACTAGCGAGAGCTCCTACGAGCAGTACTTC. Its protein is CASTFTSESSYEQYF.

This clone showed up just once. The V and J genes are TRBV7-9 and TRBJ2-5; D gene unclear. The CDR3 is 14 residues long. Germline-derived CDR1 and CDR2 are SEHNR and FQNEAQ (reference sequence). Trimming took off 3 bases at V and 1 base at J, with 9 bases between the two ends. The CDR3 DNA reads TGTGCCAGCAGCTTGACTCTGTCCCAAGAGACCCAGTACTTC. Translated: CASSLTLSQETQYF.

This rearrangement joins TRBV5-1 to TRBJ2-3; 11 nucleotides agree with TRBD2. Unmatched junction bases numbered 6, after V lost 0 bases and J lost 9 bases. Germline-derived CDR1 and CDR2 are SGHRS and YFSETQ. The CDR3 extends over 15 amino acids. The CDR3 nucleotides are TGCGCCAGCAGCTTGGGATTAGCGGGGGGGCAAACGCAGTATTTT. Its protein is CASSLGLAGGQTQYF.

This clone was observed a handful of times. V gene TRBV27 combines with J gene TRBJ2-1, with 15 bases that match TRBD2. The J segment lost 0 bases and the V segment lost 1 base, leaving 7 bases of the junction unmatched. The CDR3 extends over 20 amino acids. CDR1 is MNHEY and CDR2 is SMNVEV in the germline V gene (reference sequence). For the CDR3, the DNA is TGTGCCAGCAGTTTATTGCGGGGACTAGCGGGGGGCCGCTCCTACAATGAGCAGTTCTTC. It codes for CASSLLRGLAGGRSYNEQFF.

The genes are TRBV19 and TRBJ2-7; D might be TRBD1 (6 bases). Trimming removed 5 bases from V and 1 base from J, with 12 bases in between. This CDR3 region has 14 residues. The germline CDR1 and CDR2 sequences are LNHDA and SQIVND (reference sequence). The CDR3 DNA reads TGTGCCAGTAGTGACCTACAGGGTTCCTACGAGCAGTACTTC. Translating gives CASSDLQGSYEQYF.

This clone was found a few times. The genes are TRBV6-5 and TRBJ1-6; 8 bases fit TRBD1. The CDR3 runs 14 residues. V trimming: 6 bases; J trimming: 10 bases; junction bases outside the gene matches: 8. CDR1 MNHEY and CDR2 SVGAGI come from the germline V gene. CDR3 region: CASSLGQGGSPLHF. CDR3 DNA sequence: TGTGCCAGCAGCCTCGGACAGGGAGGGTCACCCCTCCACTTT.

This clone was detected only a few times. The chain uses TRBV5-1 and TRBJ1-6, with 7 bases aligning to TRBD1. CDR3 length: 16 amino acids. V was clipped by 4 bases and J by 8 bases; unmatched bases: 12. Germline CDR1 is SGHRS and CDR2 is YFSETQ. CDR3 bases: TGCGCCAGCAGCCAGCACGGTGACAGGGTTGATTCACCCCTCCACTTT. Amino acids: CASSQHGDRVDSPLHF.

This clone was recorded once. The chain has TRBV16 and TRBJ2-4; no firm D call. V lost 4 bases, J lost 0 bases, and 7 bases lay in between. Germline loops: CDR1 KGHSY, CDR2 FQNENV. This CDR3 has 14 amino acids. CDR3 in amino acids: CASSPPLAKNIQYF. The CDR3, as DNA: TGTGCCAGCAGCCCCCCTCTAGCCAAAAACATTCAGTACTTC.

The CDR3 nucleotides read TGTGCCAGCAGCCCTTTAACAGGGCAAGGTGAAGCTTTCTTT. Translating it yields CASSPLTGQGEAFF. This sequence joins TRBV11-2 and TRBJ1-1; D may be TRBD1 (6 bases). Trimming shortened V by 5 bases and J by 7 bases, and 17 bases separated the two germline ends. Germline lookup yields CDR1 SGHAT and CDR2 FQNNGV. This CDR3 region has 14 residues.

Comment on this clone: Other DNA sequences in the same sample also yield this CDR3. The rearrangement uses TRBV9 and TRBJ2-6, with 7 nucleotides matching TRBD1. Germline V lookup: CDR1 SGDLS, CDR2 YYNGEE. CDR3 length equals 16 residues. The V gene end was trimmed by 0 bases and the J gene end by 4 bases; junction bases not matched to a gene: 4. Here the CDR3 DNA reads TGTGCCAGCAGCGTAGAGGGGGCGGGCGGGGCCAACGTCCTGACTTTC. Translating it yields CASSVEGAGGANVLTF.

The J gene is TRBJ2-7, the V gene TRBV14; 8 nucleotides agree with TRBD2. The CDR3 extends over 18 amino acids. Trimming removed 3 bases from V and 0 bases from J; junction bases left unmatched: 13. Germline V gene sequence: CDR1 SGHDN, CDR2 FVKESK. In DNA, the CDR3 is TGTGCCAGCAGCCAGGGTCCCGGGGGGGCCTTGAGCTCCTACGAGCAGTACTTC. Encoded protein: CASSQGPGGALSSYEQYF.